Listed here are 9 T cell receptor beta chains from one sample, sequenced in a study of spatial heterogeneity in lung cancer. TCRdb analysed the 5' RACE reads with MiXCR anew, one entry per CDR3 protein. The sample contains about 87,000 distinct CDR3 sequences, just under 20% of which appear only once. Time point denoted: blood at routine non-recurrence follow-up after resection. This sample comprised PBMCs, obtained at follow-up. Every receptor here comes from a male donor with early-stage non-small cell lung cancer.

By share, this clonotype counts as medium-sized. The V and J genes are TRBV27 and TRBJ2-7; unclear D gene. Germline V gene sequence: CDR1 MNHEY, CDR2 SMNVEV (reference sequence). The CDR3 length is 12 residues. The V end lost 8 bases, the J end lost 7 bases, and 15 bases lay between the germline ends. CDR3 loop: CASWSIGKEQYF. The CDR3 DNA follows: TGTGCCAGCTGGAGTATAGGGAAAGAGCAGTACTTC.

J is TRBJ1-1 and V is TRBV29-1, with unresolved D. V lost 4 bases and J 2 bases, leaving 5 bases between the germline ends. Germline-derived CDR1 and CDR2 are SQVTM and ANQGSEA. This CDR3 has 11 residues. The CDR3, as DNA: TGCAGCGTTGTGGAAAACACTGAAGCTTTCTTT. This encodes CSVVENTEAFF.

A few counts support this clonotype. This chain links TRBV5-5 with TRBJ1-5; perhaps TRBD1 as D (5 bases). V lost 1 base and J 4 bases, leaving 9 bases between the germline ends. This CDR3 spans 14 amino acids. The germline CDR1 and CDR2 sequences are SGHKS and YYEKEE (reference sequence). In nucleotides, the CDR3 is TGTGCCAGCAGCTTGTCAGGGTTTAATCAGCCCCAGCATTTT. Translated, it gives CASSLSGFNQPQHF.

This sequence joins TRBV18 and TRBJ2-4; unclear D gene. The V end lost 0 bases, the J end lost 0 bases, and 12 bases lay between the germline ends. The CDR3 is 17 residues long. Germline values: CDR1 KGHSH, CDR2 LQKENI. For the CDR3, the DNA is TGTGCCAGCTCACCACCGAATCAGGCCATAGCCAAAAACATTCAGTACTTC. The encoded protein is CASSPPNQAIAKNIQYF. Filled out from reference TRBV18 and TRBJ2-4, the complete variable domain reads NAGVMQNPRHLVRRRGQEARLRCSPMKGHSHVYWYRQLPEEGLKFMVYLQKENIIDESGMPKERFSAEFPKEGPSILRIQQVVRGDSAAYFCASSPPNQAIAKNIQYFGAGTRLSVL.

This clonotype was counted between two and nine times. The chain combines TRBV7-2 with TRBJ2-7; 7 bases are shared with TRBD1. This CDR3 spans 14 amino acids. V dropped 4 bases and J dropped 7; count of bases not matched to a gene: 10. Germline V lookup: CDR1 SGHTA, CDR2 FQGNSA. CDR3 sequence reads: CASSSRDRRREQYF. CDR3 nucleotide sequence: TGTGCCAGCAGCTCCCGGGACAGACGTCGGGAGCAGTACTTC.

This clonotype was counted a few times. The V gene is TRBV7-9, the J gene TRBJ1-5; no definite D call. This CDR3 has 15 residues. V lost 6 bases and J lost 4, with 16 bases in between. CDR1 and CDR2 (germline): SEHNR, FQNEAQ (reference sequence). CDR3 DNA sequence: TGTGCCAGCAGTGGTGGACGGTTAGGGAATCAGCCCCAGCATTTT. Translating it yields CASSGGRLGNQPQHF.

This chain connects TRBV5-4 to TRBJ2-5; 8 bases line up with TRBD2. Trimming removed 4 bases from V and 5 bases from J; junction bases left unmatched: 7. CDR1 and CDR2 from the germline V gene are SGHNT and YYREEE (reference sequence). The CDR3 is 14 amino acids. The CDR3 sequence: CASSLPGGLETQYF. CDR3 in DNA: TGTGCCAGCAGCCTGCCGGGGGGGCTTGAGACCCAGTACTTC.

The chain joins TRBV19 to TRBJ2-6; 8 nucleotides agree with TRBD1. Per germline, CDR1 LNHDA and CDR2 SQIVND (reference sequence). The V and J ends lost 4 bases and 0 bases, in that order; junction bases with no gene match: 5. This CDR3 contains 17 residues. The CDR3 bases are TGTGCCAGTAGTAGAGGACAGGGTGGCTCTGGGGCCAACGTCCTGACTTTC. Its translation: CASSRGQGGSGANVLTF.

This clonotype appeared a few times. J is TRBJ2-5 and V is TRBV7-6; the D is unclear. The germline V gene encodes CDR1 SGHVS and CDR2 FNYEAQ. The CDR3 has 13 residues. The V end was cut by 2 bases, the J end by 2 bases, with 6 bases between. In DNA form, the CDR3 reads TGTGCCAGCAGCTTAATCCGGCAAGAGACCCAGTACTTC. Its protein product is CASSLIRQETQYF.